This entry features one TCR beta chain sequence. This record belongs to a study of beta chain features in type 1 diabetes. Expressed TCRB transcripts were sequenced after all isolated RNA was converted to cDNA. Profiled with immunoSEQ multiplex PCR; TCRdb holds only in-frame clones, not every one. The data show fewer than 500,000 clones, 11% to 15% seen once. V was trimmed by 4 bases and J by 3 bases, leaving 10 bases between them. CDR3 size: 13 residues. Germline CDR1 is SGHRS and CDR2 is YFSETQ. About 110 mL of blood, on average, came from one heparinised draw per donor. Sample: naive CD4+ T cells from blood. The sequence was collected from a man aged 25-45 years in good health. The V and J genes are TRBV5-1 and TRBJ1-1; TRBD1 might be the D (6 bases). CDR3 loop: CASSGRTDTEAFF. The CDR3 DNA follows: TGCGCCAGCAGCGGACGGACAGACACTGAAGCTTTCTTT.